What follows are 14 T cell receptor beta chains derived from one specimen sequenced in a study of blood T cells in healthy people across ages. The use of a sample-barcoded 5' primer and a J-beta primer mix characterized a second PCR of about 7 to 12 cycles. TCRdb redid the calling of the 5' RACE reads with MiXCR, one entry per CDR3 protein. Counted here are over 1,500,000 distinct CDR3 sequences, approximately 39% occurring once; the ten biggest clones make up around 23%. The sample consisted of blood. All receptors come from a human donor in good health.

This clonotype was counted many times. CDR3 in DNA: TGTGCCAGCGGCACCACAGGGGATGAAGGCAATCAGCCCCAGCATTTT. Amino acid sequence: CASGTTGDEGNQPQHF. This chain uses TRBV7-2 with TRBJ1-5; 7 bases agree with TRBD1. The germline V gene encodes CDR1 SGHTA and CDR2 FQGNSA. There are 16 residues in the CDR3. V lost 8 bases to trimming and J lost 2 bases; unmatched junction nucleotides: 12.

V and J are TRBV20-1 and TRBJ2-1; perhaps TRBD2 as D (7 bases). The ends were cut back, 5 bases at V and 1 base at J, with 27 bases in the middle. CDR1 and CDR2 from the germline V gene are DFQATT and SNEGSKA (reference sequence). The CDR3 has 19 amino acids. CDR3 in DNA: TGCAGTGCTTTCCCCTTTGGGCTAGTGGGGGGGCTTTCCTACAATGAGCAGTTCTTC. Encoded protein: CSAFPFGLVGGLSYNEQFF.

Regarding this clonotype: A much more abundant neighbour one base away suggests this may be a read error. This rearrangement joins TRBV27 to TRBJ1-2; D gene uncertain. CDR3 size: 11 residues. Trimming shortened V by 6 bases and J by 3 bases, and 5 bases separated the two germline ends. Germline V gene sequence: CDR1 MNHEY, CDR2 SMNVEV (reference sequence). The CDR3 DNA reads TGTGCCAGCAGATCCTACTATGGCTACACCTTC. This sequence encodes CASRSYYGYTF.

This clonotype was picked up many times. CDR3 nucleotides: TGTGCCAGCAGCCCCCCGACAGGATCCTACGAGCAGTACTTC. Encoded protein: CASSPPTGSYEQYF. V usage is TRBV7-9 and J usage is TRBJ2-7, with a tentative D call TRBD1 (6 bases). V was trimmed by 5 bases and J by 1 base, leaving 12 bases between them. The germline V gene encodes CDR1 SEHNR and CDR2 FQNEAQ (reference sequence). The CDR3 spans 14 residues. Looking up the rest from reference TRBV7-9 and TRBJ2-7 gives the full variable domain: DTGVSQNPRHKITKRGQNVTFRCDPISEHNRLYWYRQTLGQGPEFLTYFQNEAQLEKSRLLSDRFSAERPKGSFSTLEIQRTEQGDSAMYLCASSPPTGSYEQYFGPGTRLTVT.

The genes are TRBV3-1 and TRBJ2-6; D gene unclear. CDR3 length equals 19 residues. V was pared by 4 bases and J by 0 bases, with 19 bases between. Germline assignment: CDR1 LGHDT and CDR2 YNNKEL (reference sequence). In DNA, the CDR3 is TGTGCCAGCAGCCCATACAGACGCGGCCCAGGCTCTGGGGCCAACGTCCTGACTTTC. Amino acids: CASSPYRRGPGSGANVLTF.

The chain is built from TRBV5-4 and TRBJ2-7; perhaps TRBD2 as D (5 bases). Germline V CDR1 and CDR2: SGHNT, YYREEE (reference sequence). V gave up 5 bases and J gave up 3 bases, with 12 bases separating them. The CDR3 consists of 13 residues. The CDR3 sequence: CASRPDTSYEQYF. The CDR3 DNA is TGTGCCAGCAGGCCCGATACTAGCTACGAGCAGTACTTC.

This clonotype was detected only a few times. The chain employs TRBV27 and TRBJ1-1, with D tentatively TRBD1 (5 bases). V was clipped by 6 bases and J by 1 base, with 12 bases between them. Germline V lookup: CDR1 MNHEY, CDR2 SMNVEV (reference sequence). The CDR3 has 14 amino acids. The CDR3: CASRSQGRNTEAFF. CDR3 nucleotide sequence: TGTGCCAGCAGGTCCCAGGGTAGGAACACTGAAGCTTTCTTT.

The chain links TRBV30 to TRBJ2-7, with 7 bases aligning to TRBD1. The end of the DNA is better explained by TRBJ2-5, so the J call may be wrong. This CDR3 comprises 13 residues. The germline gives CDR1 GTSNPN, CDR2 SVGIG (reference sequence). Here the CDR3 reads CAWRGTAYETQYF. The CDR3 DNA follows: TGTGCCTGGAGAGGGACAGCTTATGAGACCCAGTACTTC.

This clonotype was observed a handful of times. The V call is TRBV12-5, the J call TRBJ2-5, with TRBD2 identical over 8 bases. This CDR3 is 15 amino acids long. The V and J ends lost 1 base and 2 bases, in that order; junction bases with no gene match: 3. The V gene's germline CDR1 is LGHNT and CDR2 FRNRAP. CDR3 in DNA: TGTGCTAGTGGTTTGGGTTCTAGCGGGCAAGAGACCCAGTACTTC. Encoded protein: CASGLGSSGQETQYF.

The table lists this clonotype with a few counts. The chain joins TRBV20-1 to TRBJ1-2; TRBD1 matches 11 bases. J lost 2 bases, V lost 5 bases, and 10 bases had no gene match. The CDR3 is 16 residues long. Germline CDR1 and CDR2: DFQATT and SNEGSKA (reference sequence). The CDR3 spells CSAPTRTGGANYGYTF. The CDR3 region has the DNA TGCAGTGCTCCAACCAGGACAGGGGGCGCGAACTATGGCTACACCTTC.

The V call is TRBV5-6, the J call TRBJ1-1, with unresolved D. In germline, CDR1 is SGHDT, CDR2 YYEEEE. Trimming pared 0 bases from V and 0 bases from J, leaving 12 bases between. The CDR3 loop spans 16 amino acids. The CDR3 DNA is TGTGCCAGCAGCTTGGTCTCGGTAGCGATGAACACTGAAGCTTTCTTT. Translating it yields CASSLVSVAMNTEAFF.

The V call is TRBV7-2, the J call TRBJ1-1; D is possibly TRBD1 (5 bases). The CDR3 is 14 amino acids. V lost 5 bases and J 4 bases, leaving 14 bases between the germline ends. Germline V lookup: CDR1 SGHTA, CDR2 FQGNSA. CDR3 sequence (DNA): TGTGCCAGCAGCCGTCTTGGGGGGGGCACTGAAGCTTTCTTT. This codes for CASSRLGGGTEAFF.

The rearrangement links TRBV27 to TRBJ1-6, with D unclear. CDR1 and CDR2 (germline): MNHEY, SMNVEV (reference sequence). V shed 2 bases and J shed 5 bases, with 4 bases lying between them. This CDR3 contains 13 residues. The CDR3 bases are TGTGCCAGCAGTTTAAGCGATAATTCACCCCTCCACTTT. Its protein is CASSLSDNSPLHF.

The DNA of the CDR3 is TGTGCCAGCAGTACTAGCGGGGGGGCGGAGAGTGAGCAGTTCTTC. Protein product: CASSTSGGAESEQFF. The rearrangement joins TRBV7-2 to TRBJ2-1, with 13 bases identical to TRBD2. V trimming: 6 bases; J trimming: 9 bases; junction bases outside the gene matches: 8. Per the germline V gene, CDR1 is SGHTA and CDR2 is FQGNSA. There are 15 residues in the CDR3.